This TCR beta chain was observed in a study of T cell responses to AZD1222 COVID-19 vaccine. The study's findings and limits: At 160-218 and 743-854, vaccine-associated CD4 TCRs were dominant, and they spanned spike.

V gave up 3 bases and J gave up 0 bases, with 13 bases separating them. The CDR3 has 15 amino acids. CDR1 SGHNT and CDR2 YYREEE come from the germline V gene (reference sequence). Regarding this clone: Antigen unknown.

Repertoires were generated with immunoSEQ multiplex PCR, while TCRdb's copy carries only in-frame clones and drops some. The profile shows some 130,000 clones, approximately 90% of them singletons. The rearrangement links TRBV5-4 to TRBJ2-7, with D tentatively TRBD1 or TRBD2 (5 bases each). The origin of this receptor is an adult in good health. This specimen was peripheral blood, taken on day 0 of AZD1222 vaccination. The CDR3 loop is CASSWDQGFSYEQYF. CDR3 nucleotides: TGTGCCAGCAGCTGGGACCAGGGTTTCTCCTACGAGCAGTACTTC.